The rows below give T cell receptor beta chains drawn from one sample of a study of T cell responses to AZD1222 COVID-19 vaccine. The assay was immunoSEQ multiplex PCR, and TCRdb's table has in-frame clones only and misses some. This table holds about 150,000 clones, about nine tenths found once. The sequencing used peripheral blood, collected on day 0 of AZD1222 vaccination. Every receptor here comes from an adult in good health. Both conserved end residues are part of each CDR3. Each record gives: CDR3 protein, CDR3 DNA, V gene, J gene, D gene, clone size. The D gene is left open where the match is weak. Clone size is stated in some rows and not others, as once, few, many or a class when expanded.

CSASLRSGGADTQYF	TGCAGTGCTAGTCTGCGTAGCGGGGGCGCAGATACGCAGTATTTT	TRBV20-1	TRBJ2-3	TRBD2	-
CASGQQTNQPQHF	TGTGCCAGCGGACAGCAAACTAATCAGCCCCAGCATTTT	TRBV7-2	TRBJ1-5	-	-
CASSYSTSGTDTQYF	TGTGCCAGCAGTTACTCCACTAGCGGCACAGATACGCAGTATTTT	TRBV6-2/TRBV6-3	TRBJ2-3	TRBD2	once
CSVEDLRGANIQYF	TGCAGCGTTGAAGATCTCCGAGGGGCGAACATTCAGTACTTC	TRBV29-1	TRBJ2-4	-	once
CASSSPLSAQYF	TGTGCCAGCAGTTCGCCTCTTTCGGCCCAGTACTTC	TRBV27	TRBJ2-5	-	-
CASSYSTGMNTEAFF	TGTGCCAGCAGTTACAGTACAGGGATGAACACTGAAGCTTTCTTT	TRBV6-5	TRBJ1-1	-	-
CASSYFESTGELFF	TGTGCCAGCAGTTATTTCGAATCCACCGGGGAGCTGTTTTTT	TRBV6-2/TRBV6-3	TRBJ2-2	-	-
CASSYGERAGFQGYTF	TGTGCCAGCAGTTACGGGGAGCGAGCAGGGTTCCAAGGCTACACCTTC	TRBV6-6	TRBJ1-2	-	-
CASTPPDQPQHF	TGTGCCAGCACCCCCCCCGATCAGCCCCAGCATTTT	TRBV28	TRBJ1-5	-	-
CASSRPRTGDYGYTF	TGTGCCAGCAGCCGCCCCAGGACAGGAGACTATGGCTACACCTTC	TRBV6-2/TRBV6-3	TRBJ1-2	TRBD1	-
CASSLRGSSYNSPLHF	TGTGCCAGCAGCTTACGGGGGAGCTCCTATAATTCACCCCTCCACTTT	TRBV11-2	TRBJ1-6	-	-
CASSYVRASGNTIYF	TGTGCCAGCAGTTACGTCAGAGCCTCTGGAAACACCATATATTTT	TRBV6-5	TRBJ1-3	-	-
CASSFGTASLARTF	TGTGCCAGCAGCTTTGGGACAGCCAGTCTGGCTAGGACCTTC	TRBV5-6	TRBJ1-2	TRBD1	-
CASSYFPGPSYEQYF	TGTGCCAGCAGTTACTTTCCGGGACCTTCCTACGAGCAGTACTTC	TRBV6-5	TRBJ2-7	-	-
CASSGGRDNSYEQYF	TGTGCCAGCAGTGGGGGCAGGGATAATTCCTACGAGCAGTACTTC	TRBV2	TRBJ2-7	-	few
CASSLAGNYGYTF	TGTGCCAGCAGCTTAGCGGGGAACTATGGCTACACCTTC	TRBV7-9	TRBJ1-2	-	-
CASSYSGISGNTIYF	TGTGCCAGCAGTTACTCCGGGATCTCTGGAAACACCATATATTTT	TRBV6-5	TRBJ1-3	-	-
CASSRPSGGTDTQYF	TGTGCCAGCAGTAGACCGAGCGGGGGCACAGATACGCAGTATTTT	TRBV6-2/TRBV6-3	TRBJ2-3	TRBD2	-
CASSPQGLNQPQHF	TGTGCCAGCTCACCACAGGGGCTCAATCAGCCCCAGCATTTT	TRBV18	TRBJ1-5	-	few
CASSPSYEQYF	TGTGCCAGCAGCCCTTCCTACGAGCAGTACTTC	TRBV6-6	TRBJ2-7	-	few
CASSLTGDMGQPQHF	TGTGCCAGCAGTTTGACAGGGGATATGGGTCAGCCCCAGCATTTT	TRBV28	TRBJ1-5	TRBD1	-
CSAGGDEKLFF	TGCAGTGCAGGGGGAGACGAAAAACTGTTTTTT	TRBV20-1	TRBJ1-4	-	-
CASSLTTGLSEAFF	TGCGCCAGCAGCCTCACCACAGGGTTAAGTGAAGCTTTCTTT	TRBV4-3	TRBJ1-1	-	-
CASSPIGGEGTEAFF	TGTGCTAGCAGCCCGATTGGGGGAGAGGGTACTGAAGCTTTCTTT	TRBV7-7	TRBJ1-1	-	-
CASSHPTDTQYF	TGTGCCAGCAGCCACCCTACAGATACGCAGTATTTT	TRBV14	TRBJ2-3	-	-
CASSLGSPGGVETQYF	TGCGCCAGCAGCTTGGGCTCGCCAGGGGGCGTGGAGACCCAGTACTTC	TRBV5-1	TRBJ2-5	TRBD1	few
CASSPSRGAVTYEQYF	TGTGCCAGCAGTCCCTCACGGGGCGCTGTGACCTACGAGCAGTACTTC	TRBV27	TRBJ2-7	-	-
CASSDTGQGGHTEAFF	TGCGCCAGCAGCGATACCGGGCAAGGAGGGCACACTGAAGCTTTCTTT	TRBV4-1	TRBJ1-1	-	-
CASSPRTGEGYTF	TGTGCCAGTAGTCCGAGGACAGGGGAAGGCTACACCTTC	TRBV19	TRBJ1-2	TRBD1	-
CASSFIGTDGYTF	TGTGCCAGCTCATTTATCGGGACAGATGGCTACACCTTC	TRBV18	TRBJ1-2	TRBD1	-
CASTVFANLGKLWGEKLFF	TGTGCCAGCACGGTTTTTGCGAACCTGGGGAAGTTGTGGGGTGAAAAACTGTTTTTT	TRBV2	TRBJ1-4	-	-
CASRRIEFSSGNTIYF	TGTGCCAGCAGGAGGATCGAATTCTCCTCTGGAAACACCATATATTTT	TRBV7-9	TRBJ1-3	-	once
CSARDRAEAFF	TGCAGTGCTAGAGACAGGGCTGAAGCTTTCTTT	TRBV20-1	TRBJ1-1	-	-
CASSLGGGGRDYEQYF	TGTGCCAGCAGCTTAGGAGGAGGCGGCAGAGACTACGAGCAGTACTTC	TRBV11-3	TRBJ2-7	-	-
CSALAPGGGNYGYTF	TGCAGCGCCCTAGCCCCGGGTGGGGGTAACTATGGCTACACCTTC	TRBV29-1	TRBJ1-2	-	-